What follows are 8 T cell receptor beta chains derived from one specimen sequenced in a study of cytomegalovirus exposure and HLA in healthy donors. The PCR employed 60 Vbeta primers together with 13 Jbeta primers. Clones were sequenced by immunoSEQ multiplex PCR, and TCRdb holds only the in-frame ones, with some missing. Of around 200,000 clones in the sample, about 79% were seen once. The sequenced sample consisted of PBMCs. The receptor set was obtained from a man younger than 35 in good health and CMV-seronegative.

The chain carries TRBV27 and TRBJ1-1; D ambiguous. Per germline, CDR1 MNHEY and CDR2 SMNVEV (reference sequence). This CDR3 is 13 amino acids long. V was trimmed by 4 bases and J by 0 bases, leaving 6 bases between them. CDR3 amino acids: CASSSYLNTEAFF. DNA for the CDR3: TGTGCCAGCAGTTCCTACTTGAACACTGAAGCTTTCTTT.

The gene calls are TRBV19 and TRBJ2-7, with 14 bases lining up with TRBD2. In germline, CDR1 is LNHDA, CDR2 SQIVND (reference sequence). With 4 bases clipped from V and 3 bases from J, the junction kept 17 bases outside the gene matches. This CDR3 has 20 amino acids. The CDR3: CASSNFPRLAGGAGVYEQYF. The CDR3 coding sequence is TGTGCCAGTAGTAATTTCCCGCGACTAGCGGGAGGGGCCGGGGTCTACGAGCAGTACTTC.

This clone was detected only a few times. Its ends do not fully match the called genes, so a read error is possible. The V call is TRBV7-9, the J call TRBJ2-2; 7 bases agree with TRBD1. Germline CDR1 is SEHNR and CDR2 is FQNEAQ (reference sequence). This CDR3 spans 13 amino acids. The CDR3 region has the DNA TGTTCCAGCAGACCAGGGGGAACCGGGGAGCTGTTTTTT. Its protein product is CSSRPGGTGELFF.

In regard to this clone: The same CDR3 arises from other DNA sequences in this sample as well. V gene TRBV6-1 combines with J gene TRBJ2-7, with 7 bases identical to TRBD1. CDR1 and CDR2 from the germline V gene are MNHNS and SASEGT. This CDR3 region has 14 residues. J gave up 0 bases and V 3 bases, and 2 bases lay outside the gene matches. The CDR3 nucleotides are TGTGCCAGCAGTGAGGGGGACAGCTCCTACGAGCAGTACTTC. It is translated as CASSEGDSSYEQYF.

The CDR3: CASAGTRQGRDNEQFF. The CDR3 DNA reads as TGTGCCAGCGCAGGGACTAGGCAGGGGAGGGACAATGAGCAGTTCTTC. This chain links TRBV7-9 with TRBJ2-1; 8 bases agree with TRBD2. The CDR3 sequence is 16 residues long. Trimming took 8 bases from V and 5 from J; bases not matched to a gene: 14. Germline-derived CDR1 and CDR2 are SEHNR and FQNEAQ (reference sequence).

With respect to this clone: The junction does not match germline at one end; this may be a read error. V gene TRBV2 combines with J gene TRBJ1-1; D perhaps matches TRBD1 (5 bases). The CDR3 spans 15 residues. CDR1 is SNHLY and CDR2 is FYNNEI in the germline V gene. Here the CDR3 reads CASNERGPLNTEAFF. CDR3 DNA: TGTGCCAGCAATGAAAGGGGCCCACTTAACACTGAAGCTTTCTTT.

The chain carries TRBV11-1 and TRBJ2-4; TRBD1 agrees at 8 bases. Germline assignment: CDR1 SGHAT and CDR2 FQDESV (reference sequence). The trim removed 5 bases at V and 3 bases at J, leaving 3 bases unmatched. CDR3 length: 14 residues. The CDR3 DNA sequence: TGTGCCAGCAGCACCGGGACAGGCAAAAACATTCAGTACTTC. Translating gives CASSTGTGKNIQYF.

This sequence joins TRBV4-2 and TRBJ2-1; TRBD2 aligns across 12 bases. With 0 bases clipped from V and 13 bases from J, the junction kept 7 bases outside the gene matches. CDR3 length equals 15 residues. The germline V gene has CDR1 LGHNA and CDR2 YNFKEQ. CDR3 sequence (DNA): TGTGCCAGCAGCCAAGAGGGGCTAGCGGGAGGGGGTCAGTTCTTC. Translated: CASSQEGLAGGGQFF.